This paragraph reports one T cell receptor (beta chain). The antigen is not known. The entry originates in a study of T cell responses to AZD1222 COVID-19 vaccine. Study-wide results and limits: Clonal diversity was possibly underestimated; the donors were predominantly white British and more often female. The study identified only five to seven AZD1222 recipients as seropositive at baseline. Researchers took repertoire samples only after the peak T cell response had come.

Measured with immunoSEQ multiplex PCR; TCRdb has only the in-frame clones, and not every one. The sample holds roughly 72,000 clones, around 88% seen once. The sequenced sample was peripheral blood, obtained 28 days after the second dose of the MenACWY control vaccine. The receptor was isolated from an adult who received the MenACWY meningococcal vaccine as a control.

For the CDR3, the DNA is TGTGCCAGCAGCCCGGAGGGGTCGCGGAGTGAGCAGTTCTTC. Protein: CASSPEGSRSEQFF. This chain links TRBV6-6 with TRBJ2-1; D may be TRBD2 (6 bases). Germline V gene data show CDR1 as MNHNY and CDR2 as SVGAGI (reference sequence). This CDR3 spans 14 amino acids. Trimming removed 6 bases at V and 9 bases at J, with 18 bases between.